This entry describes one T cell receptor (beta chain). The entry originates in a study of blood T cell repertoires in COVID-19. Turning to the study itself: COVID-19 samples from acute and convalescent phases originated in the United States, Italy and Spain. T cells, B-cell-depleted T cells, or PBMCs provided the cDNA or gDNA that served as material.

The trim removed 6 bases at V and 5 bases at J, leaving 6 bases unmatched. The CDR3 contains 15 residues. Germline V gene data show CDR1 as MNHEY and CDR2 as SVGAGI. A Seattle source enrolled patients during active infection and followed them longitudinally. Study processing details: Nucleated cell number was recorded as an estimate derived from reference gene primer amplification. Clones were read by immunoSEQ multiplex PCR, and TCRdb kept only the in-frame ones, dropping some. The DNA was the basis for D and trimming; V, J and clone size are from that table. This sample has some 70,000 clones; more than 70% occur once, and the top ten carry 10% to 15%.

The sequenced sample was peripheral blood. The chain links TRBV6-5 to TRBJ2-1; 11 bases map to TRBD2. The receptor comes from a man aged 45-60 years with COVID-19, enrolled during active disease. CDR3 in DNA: TGTGCCAGCAGCAGAGGGACTAGCGGTGACAATGAGCAGTTCTTC. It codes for CASSRGTSGDNEQFF.